These T cell receptor beta chains were read from a single sample in a study of blood T cells in healthy people across ages. One entry per CDR3 protein results from TCRdb running MiXCR on the 5' RACE reads. The data show around 1,500,000 distinct CDR3 sequences, 28% seen once. Source material: blood. These receptors were taken from a woman between 25 and 40 years old in good health. Each CDR3 is given with its conserved first and last residue. A D gene is named only where the DNA matches it firmly. Size values are once, few and many counts, or a class for expanded clones, and some rows have none.

CDR3aa: CASSPGGGMRNQPQHF
CDR3nt: TGTGCCAGCAGCCCCGGGGGGGGAATGCGAAATCAGCCCCAGCATTTT
d_gene: NA
j_gene: TRBJ1-5
v_gene: TRBV5-6
abundance: once

CDR3aa: CASSVGRLSYNEQFF
CDR3nt: TGCGCCAGCAGTGTTGGCAGGCTCTCCTACAATGAGCAGTTCTTC
d_gene: NA
j_gene: TRBJ2-1
v_gene: TRBV10-2
abundance: few

CDR3aa: CSARGTGKETQYF
CDR3nt: TGCAGTGCTAGAGGGACAGGGAAGGAGACCCAGTACTTC
d_gene: TRBD1
j_gene: TRBJ2-5
v_gene: TRBV20-1
abundance: many

CDR3aa: CASSLPQGTDGGYTF
CDR3nt: TGTGCCAGCAGCCTTCCACAGGGGACGGATGGTGGCTACACCTTC
d_gene: TRBD1
j_gene: TRBJ1-2
v_gene: TRBV9
abundance: NA

CDR3aa: CASSQELLAGGSYEQYF
CDR3nt: TGCGCCAGCAGCCAAGAGCTCCTAGCGGGGGGCTCCTACGAGCAGTACTTC
d_gene: TRBD2
j_gene: TRBJ2-7
v_gene: TRBV4-3
abundance: NA

CDR3aa: CASSLAGNYNEQFF
CDR3nt: TGCGCCAGCAGCTTGGCCGGGAACTACAATGAGCAGTTCTTC
d_gene: NA
j_gene: TRBJ2-1
v_gene: TRBV5-1
abundance: many

CDR3aa: CSTQISGASTDTQYF
CDR3nt: TGCAGCACCCAGATTAGCGGGGCGAGCACAGATACGCAGTATTTT
d_gene: TRBD2
j_gene: TRBJ2-3
v_gene: TRBV29-1
abundance: NA

CDR3aa: CASSPHPERSTGELFF
CDR3nt: TGCGCCAGCAGCCCACACCCCGAGCGGTCCACCGGGGAGCTGTTTTTT
d_gene: NA
j_gene: TRBJ2-2
v_gene: TRBV4-1
abundance: NA

CDR3aa: CSAKNLQGWEAFF
CDR3nt: TGCAGTGCCAAGAATCTACAGGGTTGGGAAGCTTTCTTT
d_gene: NA
j_gene: TRBJ1-1
v_gene: TRBV20-1
abundance: NA

CDR3aa: CASSPREGRPYEQYF
CDR3nt: TGCGCCAGCAGCCCCAGAGAGGGGAGGCCCTACGAGCAGTACTTC
d_gene: NA
j_gene: TRBJ2-7
v_gene: TRBV5-1
abundance: NA

CDR3aa: CAGSGGPDEQFF
CDR3nt: TGTGCCGGCAGCGGGGGGCCCGATGAGCAGTTCTTC
d_gene: TRBD2
j_gene: TRBJ2-1
v_gene: TRBV6-6
abundance: NA

CDR3aa: CASSQALTDGYAF
CDR3nt: TGTGCCAGCAGCCAAGCATTGACAGATGGCTACGCCTTC
d_gene: NA
j_gene: TRBJ1-2
v_gene: TRBV3-1
abundance: NA

CDR3aa: CASSWGQGGEKLFF
CDR3nt: TGTGCCAGCAGCTGGGGACAGGGAGGTGAAAAACTGTTTTTT
d_gene: TRBD1
j_gene: TRBJ1-4
v_gene: TRBV5-1
abundance: NA

CDR3aa: CAGSLEEENIQYF
CDR3nt: TGTGCCGGCAGCCTCGAGGAGGAAAACATTCAGTACTTC
d_gene: NA
j_gene: TRBJ2-4
v_gene: TRBV7-9
abundance: NA

CDR3aa: CASSATEPNEKRFF
CDR3nt: TGTGCCAGCAGCGCGACAGAACCTAATGAAAAACGGTTTTTT
d_gene: NA
j_gene: TRBJ1-4
v_gene: TRBV25-1
abundance: NA

CDR3aa: CVSSLVPFNSPLHF
CDR3nt: TGTGTCAGCAGCTTAGTACCCTTTAATTCACCCCTCCACTTT
d_gene: NA
j_gene: TRBJ1-6
v_gene: TRBV7-2
abundance: few

CDR3aa: CACSVGDSPSYEQYF
CDR3nt: TGTGCCTGCAGCGTAGGGGACAGCCCCTCCTACGAGCAGTACTTC
d_gene: TRBD1
j_gene: TRBJ2-7
v_gene: TRBV9
abundance: NA

CDR3aa: CAIAQRAGTQYF
CDR3nt: TGTGCCATTGCCCAGCGGGCAGGTACGCAGTATTTT
d_gene: NA
j_gene: TRBJ2-3
v_gene: TRBV10-3
abundance: NA

CDR3aa: CASRHATGTENEQFF
CDR3nt: TGCGCCAGCAGGCACGCTACCGGGACAGAGAATGAGCAGTTCTTC
d_gene: TRBD1
j_gene: TRBJ2-1
v_gene: TRBV5-1
abundance: few

CDR3aa: CASSVAAGVGSPLHF
CDR3nt: TGTGCCAGCAGCGTAGCGGCAGGGGTAGGTTCACCCCTCCACTTT
d_gene: NA
j_gene: TRBJ1-6
v_gene: TRBV9
abundance: NA

CDR3aa: CSVGRVAGESTDTQYF
CDR3nt: TGCAGTGTCGGGCGCGTAGCGGGGGAAAGCACAGATACGCAGTATTTT
d_gene: TRBD2
j_gene: TRBJ2-3
v_gene: TRBV20-1
abundance: few

CDR3aa: CSVVIGASGNQETQYF
CDR3nt: TGCAGCGTTGTGATTGGGGCTAGCGGAAACCAAGAGACCCAGTACTTC
d_gene: TRBD2
j_gene: TRBJ2-5
v_gene: TRBV29-1
abundance: NA

CDR3aa: CASRDRADTDTQYF
CDR3nt: TGTGCCAGTAGGGACAGGGCTGACACAGATACGCAGTATTTT
d_gene: TRBD1
j_gene: TRBJ2-3
v_gene: TRBV19
abundance: few

CDR3aa: CASSSITGTYEQYF
CDR3nt: TGTGCCAGCAGCTCGATTACGGGCACCTACGAGCAGTACTTC
d_gene: NA
j_gene: TRBJ2-7
v_gene: TRBV7-2
abundance: NA

CDR3aa: CASSSPTSGGAYEQYF
CDR3nt: TGCGCCAGCAGCTCACCTACTAGCGGGGGGGCCTACGAGCAGTACTTC
d_gene: TRBD2
j_gene: TRBJ2-7
v_gene: TRBV5-1
abundance: many

CDR3aa: CASSPVGRETQYF
CDR3nt: TGTGCCAGCTCACCAGTGGGTAGGGAGACCCAGTACTTC
d_gene: NA
j_gene: TRBJ2-5
v_gene: TRBV18
abundance: many

CDR3aa: CASREDRVIGRQPQHF
CDR3nt: TGTGCCAGCAGGGAGGACAGGGTTATCGGGAGACAGCCCCAGCATTTT
d_gene: TRBD1
j_gene: TRBJ1-5
v_gene: TRBV2
abundance: few

CDR3aa: CATSAAGGSYNEQFF
CDR3nt: TGTGCCACCAGTGCGGCGGGAGGAAGCTACAATGAGCAGTTCTTC
d_gene: TRBD2
j_gene: TRBJ2-1
v_gene: TRBV24-1
abundance: many

CDR3aa: CASSQDRNQPQHF
CDR3nt: TGTGCCAGCAGCCAAGATCGGAATCAGCCCCAGCATTTT
d_gene: NA
j_gene: TRBJ1-5
v_gene: TRBV3-1
abundance: many

CDR3aa: CSVWGTGALETQYF
CDR3nt: TGCAGCGTCTGGGGGACAGGGGCCTTGGAGACCCAGTACTTC
d_gene: TRBD1
j_gene: TRBJ2-5
v_gene: TRBV29-1
abundance: few

CDR3aa: CASRTATEANVLTF
CDR3nt: TGTGCCAGCAGGACAGCAACTGAGGCCAACGTCCTGACTTTC
d_gene: NA
j_gene: TRBJ2-6
v_gene: TRBV12-3/TRBV12-4
abundance: NA

CDR3aa: CAISEIADTDTQYF
CDR3nt: TGTGCCATCAGTGAGATCGCGGACACAGATACGCAGTATTTT
d_gene: NA
j_gene: TRBJ2-3
v_gene: TRBV10-3
abundance: NA

CDR3aa: CAWSVGGPQHF
CDR3nt: TGTGCCTGGAGTGTGGGGGGGCCCCAGCATTTT
d_gene: NA
j_gene: TRBJ1-5
v_gene: TRBV30
abundance: few

CDR3aa: CSARDHQGAWYGYTF
CDR3nt: TGCAGTGCGAGGGATCATCAAGGGGCCTGGTATGGCTACACCTTC
d_gene: NA
j_gene: TRBJ1-2
v_gene: TRBV20-1
abundance: NA

CDR3aa: CASSGYTGNNEQFF
CDR3nt: TGCGCCAGCAGCGGGTACACAGGAAACAATGAGCAGTTCTTC
d_gene: NA
j_gene: TRBJ2-1
v_gene: TRBV5-1
abundance: NA

CDR3aa: CAWSGKYEQYF
CDR3nt: TGCGCCTGGAGCGGGAAGTACGAGCAGTACTTC
d_gene: TRBD2
j_gene: TRBJ2-7
v_gene: TRBV30
abundance: NA

CDR3aa: CASSPLAGRVADTQYF
CDR3nt: TGTGCCAGCAGTCCCCTAGCGGGGAGGGTTGCAGATACGCAGTATTTT
d_gene: TRBD2
j_gene: TRBJ2-3
v_gene: TRBV27
abundance: NA

CDR3aa: CSAPGQGHNEQFF
CDR3nt: TGCAGTGCCCCGGGACAGGGGCACAATGAGCAGTTCTTC
d_gene: TRBD1
j_gene: TRBJ2-1
v_gene: TRBV20-1
abundance: many

CDR3aa: CASSLTGTDTSGYTF
CDR3nt: TGTGCCAGCAGCTTGACCGGGACAGACACAAGTGGCTACACCTTC
d_gene: TRBD1
j_gene: TRBJ1-2
v_gene: TRBV7-9
abundance: NA

CDR3aa: CASSGTSGSGEQFF
CDR3nt: TGTGCCAGCAGCGGGACTAGCGGGAGTGGGGAGCAGTTCTTC
d_gene: TRBD2
j_gene: TRBJ2-1
v_gene: TRBV7-2
abundance: NA

CDR3aa: CASSRAAGDTIYF
CDR3nt: TGTGCCAGCAGCAGGGCGGCGGGGGACACCATATATTTT
d_gene: NA
j_gene: TRBJ1-3
v_gene: TRBV5-5
abundance: NA

CDR3aa: CASNPGAFGSPGELFF
CDR3nt: TGTGCCAGCAACCCCGGGGCGTTTGGGTCACCCGGGGAGCTGTTTTTT
d_gene: NA
j_gene: TRBJ2-2
v_gene: TRBV12-3/TRBV12-4
abundance: few

CDR3aa: CASRGGGPTGELFF
CDR3nt: TGTGCCAGCAGAGGCGGGGGCCCCACCGGGGAGCTGTTTTTT
d_gene: NA
j_gene: TRBJ2-2
v_gene: TRBV7-9
abundance: NA

CDR3aa: CASTLATGAYEQYF
CDR3nt: TGCGCCAGCACTCTAGCGACAGGGGCCTACGAGCAGTACTTC
d_gene: TRBD1
j_gene: TRBJ2-7
v_gene: TRBV5-1
abundance: NA

CDR3aa: CAISSMEGPRYEQFF
CDR3nt: TGTGCCATCAGCTCGATGGAGGGCCCACGCTACGAGCAGTTCTTC
d_gene: NA
j_gene: TRBJ2-1
v_gene: TRBV10-3
abundance: few

CDR3aa: CASSDRGSLYGYTF
CDR3nt: TGTGCCAGCAGTGACAGGGGGAGTCTCTATGGCTACACCTTC
d_gene: TRBD1
j_gene: TRBJ1-2
v_gene: TRBV25-1
abundance: few

CDR3aa: CASLAPTGTEAFF
CDR3nt: TGTGCCAGCTTAGCCCCCACAGGGACTGAAGCTTTCTTT
d_gene: NA
j_gene: TRBJ1-1
v_gene: TRBV7-9
abundance: NA

CDR3aa: CASSLPTGWGSYEQYF
CDR3nt: TGTGCCAGCTCACTCCCGACAGGGTGGGGGTCCTACGAGCAGTACTTC
d_gene: TRBD1
j_gene: TRBJ2-7
v_gene: TRBV18
abundance: NA

CDR3aa: CASSLTSGWSGETQYF
CDR3nt: TGTGCCAGCAGTTTAACTAGCGGGTGGTCGGGCGAGACCCAGTACTTC
d_gene: TRBD2
j_gene: TRBJ2-5
v_gene: TRBV28
abundance: NA

CDR3aa: CATSRDTDLTWGYTF
CDR3nt: TGTGCCACCAGCAGAGATACGGACTTGACGTGGGGCTACACCTTC
d_gene: NA
j_gene: TRBJ1-2
v_gene: TRBV15
abundance: NA

CDR3aa: CASSHVRDGAYEQYF
CDR3nt: TGCGCCAGCAGCCACGTCCGGGACGGAGCCTACGAGCAGTACTTC
d_gene: NA
j_gene: TRBJ2-7
v_gene: TRBV4-3
abundance: once

CDR3aa: CASSPPGTQGTEAFF
CDR3nt: TGCGCCAGCAGCCCGCCGGGCACACAGGGCACTGAAGCTTTCTTT
d_gene: NA
j_gene: TRBJ1-1
v_gene: TRBV5-1
abundance: NA

CDR3aa: CVSSRQGSGANVLTF
CDR3nt: TGTGTCAGCAGCAGACAGGGTTCTGGGGCCAACGTCCTGACTTTC
d_gene: TRBD1
j_gene: TRBJ2-6
v_gene: TRBV9
abundance: once

CDR3aa: CASKGSMRETQYF
CDR3nt: TGTGCCAGTAAGGGCTCTATGCGGGAGACCCAGTACTTC
d_gene: NA
j_gene: TRBJ2-5
v_gene: TRBV27
abundance: many

CDR3aa: CASSLSPSSGGRSTDTQYF
CDR3nt: TGTGCCAGCAGCCTTTCTCCTTCAAGCGGGGGGCGTAGCACAGATACGCAGTATTTT
d_gene: TRBD2
j_gene: TRBJ2-3
v_gene: TRBV5-5
abundance: once

CDR3aa: CASSQAGGGYGYTF
CDR3nt: TGCGCCAGCAGTCAGGCAGGGGGCGGCTATGGCTACACCTTC
d_gene: TRBD1
j_gene: TRBJ1-2
v_gene: TRBV5-1
abundance: NA

CDR3aa: CASSFGGTKSSYEQYF
CDR3nt: TGTGCCAGCAGCTTCGGCGGGACAAAAAGCTCCTACGAGCAGTACTTC
d_gene: NA
j_gene: TRBJ2-7
v_gene: TRBV7-2
abundance: NA

CDR3aa: CASSFEGLQFGKLFF
CDR3nt: TGTGCCAGCAGCTTTGAAGGGCTCCAATTCGGAAAACTGTTTTTT
d_gene: NA
j_gene: TRBJ1-4
v_gene: TRBV7-9
abundance: NA

CDR3aa: CATSRVGNTQYF
CDR3nt: TGTGCCACCAGCAGAGTGGGAAATACGCAGTATTTT
d_gene: NA
j_gene: TRBJ2-3
v_gene: TRBV15
abundance: many